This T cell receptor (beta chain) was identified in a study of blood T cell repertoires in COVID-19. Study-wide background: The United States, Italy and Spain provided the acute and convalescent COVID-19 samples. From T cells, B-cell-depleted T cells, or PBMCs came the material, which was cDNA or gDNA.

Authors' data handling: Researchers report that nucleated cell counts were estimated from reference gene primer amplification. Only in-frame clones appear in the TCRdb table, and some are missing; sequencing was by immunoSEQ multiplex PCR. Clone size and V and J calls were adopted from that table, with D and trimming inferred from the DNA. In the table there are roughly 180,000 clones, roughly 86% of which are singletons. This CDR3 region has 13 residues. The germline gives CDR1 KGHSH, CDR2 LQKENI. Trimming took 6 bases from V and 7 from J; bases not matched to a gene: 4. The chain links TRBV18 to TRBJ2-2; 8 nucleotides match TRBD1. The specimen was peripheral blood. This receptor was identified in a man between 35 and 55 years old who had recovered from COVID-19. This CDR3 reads CASSRTGIGELFF. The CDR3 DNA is TGTGCCAGCTCGCGGACAGGGATCGGGGAGCTGTTTTTT.